This T cell receptor (beta chain) is drawn from a study of T cell responses to AZD1222 COVID-19 vaccine. Study-level findings and limits: Possibly, clonal diversity was underestimated; donors were largely white British and included more females. Spike was spanned by vaccine-associated CD4 TCRs, which were dominant at 160-218 and 743-854. An increase in Spike-specific TCR breadth and depth was observed after two AZD1222 doses.

V was shortened by 2 bases and J by 6 bases, with 18 bases between the two germline ends. Germline loops: CDR1 SGHTS, CDR2 YDEGEE. This CDR3 comprises 15 residues. This clone was observed a handful of times. What it binds is unknown. Analyses pooled second doses at about 4 or about 12 weeks. Sequencing was performed with immunoSEQ multiplex PCR; in TCRdb, only in-frame clones are kept and a portion is missing. The sample contains 150,000 or so clones, around 94% of which appear only once. This receptor was identified in an adult who received the AZD1222 COVID-19 vaccine. The chain combines TRBV5-8 with TRBJ2-7, with D perhaps TRBD1 or TRBD2 (5 bases each). Source: peripheral blood, taken 28 days after the second AZD1222 dose. The CDR3 DNA follows: TGTGCCAGCAGCTTAAGGGACGGCTTTACGCTCGAGCAGTACTTC. Its translation is CASSLRDGFTLEQYF. Full variable domain (missing parts from reference TRBV5-8 and TRBJ2-7): EAGVTQSPTHLIKTRGQQATLRCSPISGHTSVYWYQQALGLGLQFLLWYDEGEERNRGNFPPRFSGRQFPNYSSELNVNALELEDSALYLCASSLRDGFTLEQYFGPGTRLTVT.